Detailed here is one T cell receptor beta chain. This clone appeared a single time. Its specific antigen is unknown. An end of the junction does not agree with germline; a read error may underlie this. A MiSeq instrument was used for deep resolution sequencing, which targeted depths ranging from 1 in 1 million up to 1 in 200,000 T cells, with coverage averaging 10x for each clonotype. The immunoSEQ hsTCRB Kit was used to generate TCR beta libraries. As for how the authors treated the data: ImmunoSEQ Data Assistant and ImmunoSEQ Analyzer were used for data analysis, and V, D and J genes were assigned according to IMGT definitions. Clonality was computed as one minus normalized Shannon entropy of productive rearrangement frequencies, ranging from 0 to 1. Public clonotype analysis was restricted to overrepresented clonotypes comprising at least 0.05% of each patient's repertoire. Repertoires from thirteen age-matched healthy donors in immuneACCESS were used as clonality controls. In TCRdb, the immuneACCESS table is reduced to in-frame sequences with V and J assigned. These tables do not hold every clone; where another copy was compared, an unresolved V gene accounts for under half, and the others remain unexplained. The DNA gave D and trimming, while V, J and clone size come from that table. This sample holds about 89,000 clones; 78% were observed only once. The top ten clones comprise 32% of the sample.

Taken with the paper, the label for time point translates to: roughly 12 months on ibrutinib. For TCR beta library preparation, 1.5 to 2 micrograms of genomic DNA were isolated from cryopreserved PBMCs. High-throughput TCR beta sequencing was performed on longitudinal blood samples from CLL patients receiving ibrutinib monotherapy. Patients were enrolled in a phase 2 open-label single-center ibrutinib monotherapy trial. This specimen comes from a study of cytotoxic CD8 clonotypes in ibrutinib-treated CLL (dated by TCRdb to the early 2020s). Study-level background: The cohort had about ten relapsed/refractory and under 16 treatment-naive patients; some 17 were IGHV unmutated. Partial responses were observed in 24 patients and complete responses in 2; after a median follow-up of roughly 72 months, remission was maintained in approximately 15 patients and progression was observed in around twelve. The response samples were drawn at a median of roughly twelve months into treatment, with a range of about 6 to 40 months. On average, each sample had 255,043 productive templates and 96,000 or so productive rearrangements. Longitudinal samples were obtainable from about 30% of the roughly 90 participants in the trial. Cryopreserved peripheral blood mononuclear cells were obtained prior to treatment, at the time of response, and at either disease progression or sustained remission. Every sample from remission and from progressive disease was obtained while the patients were still on ibrutinib.

Broad study findings and their caveats: Public clonotypes were rare and either contracted or stayed stable during treatment, and the rise in clonality at ibrutinib response reflected the expansion of private clonotypes. Baseline clonality exceeded that of age-matched healthy donors and correlated strongly with circulating CD8+ T-cell counts. An increase in clonality was observed at ibrutinib response, with clonality remaining stable during sustained remission and falling back toward baseline at progression. Sampling times were not matched between patients in sustained remission and patients whose disease was progressing, and lymph node repertoires were not examined.

The receptor was derived from a human donor with chronic lymphocytic leukemia. The source was PBMCs, collected after 12 months of ibrutinib treatment.

This receptor carries the CDR3 CASLPRAGDYGYTF. The DNA reads as follows: TGTGCCAGCTTACCACGGGCAGGGGACTATGGCTACACCTTC. The chain is assembled from TRBV18 and TRBJ1-2; TRBD1 is possibly the D segment (6 matching bases). CDR1 KGHSH and CDR2 LQKENI were looked up in the germline V gene. Taken from cysteine to phenylalanine, the CDR3 has 14 residues. Here the CDR3 DNA is all that survives: 42 bases in frame from base 1.